The rows below give T cell receptor beta chains drawn from one sample of a study of beta chain features in type 1 diabetes. TCRdb's table, derived via immunoSEQ multiplex PCR, lists solely in-frame clones and lacks some. The table records about 160,000 clones, around 7.8% of them present only once. Sequenced material: central memory CD4+ T cells from blood. These receptors came from a middle-aged woman with type 1 diabetes. Both conserved end residues are part of each CDR3. Fields, in order: clone size, V gene, D gene, J gene, CDR3 DNA, CDR3 protein. The D gene is left open where the match is weak. A row's size may be missing; if present it is once, few, many or a size class.

abundance: NA
v_gene: TRBV2
d_gene: NA
j_gene: TRBJ2-3
CDR3nt: TGTGCCAGCAGTTACTCGAGGCAGGGGAGGGCAGATACGCAGTATTTT
CDR3aa: CASSYSRQGRADTQYF

abundance: few
v_gene: TRBV28
d_gene: TRBD1
j_gene: TRBJ1-1
CDR3nt: TGTGCCAGCAGTTTGGCCGGGACAGGGTTGAACACTGAAGCTTTCTTT
CDR3aa: CASSLAGTGLNTEAFF

abundance: NA
v_gene: TRBV4-1
d_gene: NA
j_gene: TRBJ2-1
CDR3nt: TGCGCCAGCAGCCAACGGACGGGGGATGAGCAGTTCTTC
CDR3aa: CASSQRTGDEQFF

abundance: NA
v_gene: TRBV30
d_gene: TRBD1
j_gene: TRBJ1-1
CDR3nt: TGTGCCGGCAGGGGGGCCTCGGGTTTTTCTGAAGCTTTCTTT
CDR3aa: CAGRGASGFSEAFF

abundance: NA
v_gene: TRBV2
d_gene: NA
j_gene: TRBJ1-5
CDR3nt: TGTGCCAGCACCCGAGGGGGGAGGGCGAGCAATCAGCCCCAGCATTTT
CDR3aa: CASTRGGRASNQPQHF

abundance: few
v_gene: TRBV7-2
d_gene: NA
j_gene: TRBJ2-5
CDR3nt: TGTGCCAGCAGCTTCGGGGTAGGAGAGACCCAGTACTTC
CDR3aa: CASSFGVGETQYF

abundance: few
v_gene: TRBV29-1
d_gene: NA
j_gene: TRBJ2-5
CDR3nt: TGCAGCTTCCGACAGGTGCCAAAAGAGACCCAGTACTTC
CDR3aa: CSFRQVPKETQYF

abundance: NA
v_gene: TRBV5-1
d_gene: TRBD2
j_gene: TRBJ2-3
CDR3nt: TGCGCCAGCAGCGCCGCTGGTGCAGCGGGGGGCACAGATACGCAGTATTTT
CDR3aa: CASSAAGAAGGTDTQYF

abundance: NA
v_gene: TRBV7-3
d_gene: NA
j_gene: TRBJ2-1
CDR3nt: TGTGCCAGCAGCAAAGGACAACGTGATGAGCAGTTCTTC
CDR3aa: CASSKGQRDEQFF

abundance: NA
v_gene: TRBV7-2
d_gene: NA
j_gene: TRBJ1-1
CDR3nt: TGTGCCAGCACCCTTAGGCAGGGCACTGAAGCTTTCTTT
CDR3aa: CASTLRQGTEAFF

abundance: NA
v_gene: TRBV7-2
d_gene: NA
j_gene: TRBJ1-4
CDR3nt: TGTGCCAGCAGCTTTAATCAGGGGCCTAATGAAAAACTGTTTTTT
CDR3aa: CASSFNQGPNEKLFF

abundance: many
v_gene: TRBV5-1
d_gene: NA
j_gene: TRBJ2-5
CDR3nt: TGCGCCAGCAGCTTGGGAGAGGTTTATCCTCAAGAGACCCAGTACTTC
CDR3aa: CASSLGEVYPQETQYF

abundance: NA
v_gene: TRBV27
d_gene: NA
j_gene: TRBJ2-3
CDR3nt: TGTGCCAGCAGTTTAAAGCCCCGAGATACGCAGTATTTT
CDR3aa: CASSLKPRDTQYF

abundance: NA
v_gene: TRBV5-6
d_gene: TRBD1
j_gene: TRBJ1-1
CDR3nt: TGTGCCAGCAGCTCAGACAGGGGGACGCTGATGAACACTGAAGCTTTCTTT
CDR3aa: CASSSDRGTLMNTEAFF

abundance: NA
v_gene: TRBV7-3
d_gene: NA
j_gene: TRBJ2-2
CDR3nt: TGTGCCAGCAGCTTCAAGCGTGGCGGGGAGCTGTTTTTT
CDR3aa: CASSFKRGGELFF

abundance: few
v_gene: TRBV18
d_gene: NA
j_gene: TRBJ2-3
CDR3nt: TGTGCCAGCTCACGGGCGACAGATACGCAGTATTTT
CDR3aa: CASSRATDTQYF

abundance: few
v_gene: TRBV27
d_gene: NA
j_gene: TRBJ1-5
CDR3nt: TGTGCCAGCAGTGCGATCGGTGGGGCTGGCAATCAGCCCCAGCATTTT
CDR3aa: CASSAIGGAGNQPQHF

abundance: few
v_gene: TRBV27
d_gene: TRBD1
j_gene: TRBJ1-5
CDR3nt: TGTGCCACCGCCCGGACAGGGGAGAATCAGCCCCAGCATTTT
CDR3aa: CATARTGENQPQHF

abundance: few
v_gene: TRBV7-9
d_gene: TRBD1
j_gene: TRBJ1-6
CDR3nt: TGTGCCAGCAGCCTGGGGGGACAGCAGTCACCCCTCCACTTT
CDR3aa: CASSLGGQQSPLHF

abundance: few
v_gene: TRBV7-9
d_gene: NA
j_gene: TRBJ1-2
CDR3nt: TGTGCCAGCAGCTTAGCCGACACCCATGGCTACACCTTC
CDR3aa: CASSLADTHGYTF

abundance: few
v_gene: TRBV7-8
d_gene: NA
j_gene: TRBJ1-1
CDR3nt: TGTGCCAGCAGCTTAGCGGGCGGGAGGGCCGGGAACACTGAAGCTTTCTTT
CDR3aa: CASSLAGGRAGNTEAFF

abundance: once
v_gene: TRBV30
d_gene: TRBD2
j_gene: TRBJ2-7
CDR3nt: TGTGCCTGGAGGATCCGCGGGGGGCTCTCCTACGAGCAGTACTTC
CDR3aa: CAWRIRGGLSYEQYF

abundance: NA
v_gene: TRBV2
d_gene: NA
j_gene: TRBJ2-5
CDR3nt: TGTGCCAGCAGACCCCGAGGGGACTGGGAGACCCAGTACTTC
CDR3aa: CASRPRGDWETQYF

abundance: NA
v_gene: TRBV27
d_gene: NA
j_gene: TRBJ1-6
CDR3nt: TGTGCCAGCAGCCAAAGGAGACAGGATAGTTCACCCCTCCACTTT
CDR3aa: CASSQRRQDSSPLHF

abundance: NA
v_gene: TRBV7-9
d_gene: TRBD2
j_gene: TRBJ2-7
CDR3nt: TGTGCCAGCAGCAAAGCTAGCGGGAGCTCCTACGAGCAGTACTTC
CDR3aa: CASSKASGSSYEQYF

abundance: NA
v_gene: TRBV5-4
d_gene: NA
j_gene: TRBJ1-1
CDR3nt: TGTGCCAGCAGCTTGGATGCCTCAGGGCGGACTGAAGCTTTCTTT
CDR3aa: CASSLDASGRTEAFF

abundance: few
v_gene: TRBV5-4
d_gene: NA
j_gene: TRBJ1-1
CDR3nt: TGTGCCAGCAGCCTAGAGGGCCCTCGGTTAACTGAAGCTTTCTTT
CDR3aa: CASSLEGPRLTEAFF

abundance: few
v_gene: TRBV5-4
d_gene: NA
j_gene: TRBJ1-3
CDR3nt: TGTGCCAGCAGCTTGTTTGCAGGGTCCATTTCTGGAAACACCATATATTTT
CDR3aa: CASSLFAGSISGNTIYF

abundance: NA
v_gene: TRBV6-5
d_gene: NA
j_gene: TRBJ1-2
CDR3nt: TGTGCCAGCAGCAGGGGCTATGGCTACACCTTC
CDR3aa: CASSRGYGYTF

abundance: NA
v_gene: TRBV5-1
d_gene: TRBD1
j_gene: TRBJ2-3
CDR3nt: TGCGCCAGCAGCTCGCAGGGGGCCACAGATACGCAGTATTTT
CDR3aa: CASSSQGATDTQYF

abundance: few
v_gene: TRBV29-1
d_gene: TRBD2
j_gene: TRBJ2-2
CDR3nt: TGCAGCGCCCGGGGGGTCATGAACACCGGGGAGCTGTTTTTT
CDR3aa: CSARGVMNTGELFF

abundance: many
v_gene: TRBV7-9
d_gene: NA
j_gene: TRBJ2-7
CDR3nt: TGTGCCAGCAGCGCGATAGACAGGAACGAGCAGTACTTC
CDR3aa: CASSAIDRNEQYF

abundance: NA
v_gene: TRBV2
d_gene: NA
j_gene: TRBJ2-3
CDR3nt: TGTGCCAGCAGAGAAAGACAAGCGGATAAGACAGATACGCAGTATTTT
CDR3aa: CASRERQADKTDTQYF

abundance: NA
v_gene: TRBV28
d_gene: TRBD2
j_gene: TRBJ2-3
CDR3nt: TGTGCCAGCAGTTTGCTAGCGGGAGGGTCAGATACGCAGTATTTT
CDR3aa: CASSLLAGGSDTQYF

abundance: few
v_gene: TRBV5-4
d_gene: NA
j_gene: TRBJ2-5
CDR3nt: TGTGCCATAGGCCCAGGGCCCCGGGGGCAAGAGACCCAGTACTTC
CDR3aa: CAIGPGPRGQETQYF

abundance: few
v_gene: TRBV5-6
d_gene: NA
j_gene: TRBJ2-7
CDR3nt: TGTGCCAGCAGCCATGATGTGAACAGGGACGAGCAGTACTTC
CDR3aa: CASSHDVNRDEQYF

abundance: few
v_gene: TRBV7-9
d_gene: NA
j_gene: TRBJ1-6
CDR3nt: TGCGCCAGCGGGCGCAATAATTCACCCCTCCACTTT
CDR3aa: CASGRNNSPLHF

abundance: few
v_gene: TRBV7-2
d_gene: NA
j_gene: TRBJ1-5
CDR3nt: TGTGCCAGCAGCCGGGTCCAGGGTGCTGATCAGCCCCAGCATTTT
CDR3aa: CASSRVQGADQPQHF

abundance: NA
v_gene: TRBV10-3
d_gene: NA
j_gene: TRBJ2-3
CDR3nt: TGTGCCATCAGTGACGGGAGTAGGGCAGATACGCAGTATTTT
CDR3aa: CAISDGSRADTQYF

abundance: few
v_gene: TRBV9
d_gene: TRBD1
j_gene: TRBJ1-1
CDR3nt: TGTGCCAGCAGCGTAGAAGGGACAGGGAACACTGAAGCTTTCTTT
CDR3aa: CASSVEGTGNTEAFF

abundance: NA
v_gene: TRBV7-9
d_gene: NA
j_gene: TRBJ1-2
CDR3nt: TGTGCCAGCAGCTTAGACAGTTACAAGAACTATGGCTACACCTTC
CDR3aa: CASSLDSYKNYGYTF

abundance: NA
v_gene: TRBV19
d_gene: TRBD2
j_gene: TRBJ2-1
CDR3nt: TGTGCCAGTAGTATATTAGCGGGAGTTGACGGCTACAATGAGCAGTTCTTC
CDR3aa: CASSILAGVDGYNEQFF

abundance: NA
v_gene: TRBV29-1
d_gene: NA
j_gene: TRBJ1-5
CDR3nt: TGCAGCGTGCTTGAGGGCTGGGGTCAGCCCCAGCATTTT
CDR3aa: CSVLEGWGQPQHF